This T cell receptor (beta chain) was retrieved from a study of identifying expanded T cells in peripheral blood. Measured with immunoSEQ multiplex PCR; TCRdb has only the in-frame clones, and not every one. The data show some 100,000 clones, about 88% seen once. Germline CDR1 reads MNHEY; CDR2 reads SVGAGI. This CDR3 has 13 residues. The V end lost 4 bases, the J end lost 0 bases, and 7 bases lay between the germline ends. General study findings and limits: Clone count variance between roughly 2-week samples rose with total template count. Technical replicates showed about 1.1 changed clones; approximately two weeks around 15; four weeks 19.

Worth noting for this clone: The antigen remains undetermined.

Sequenced input: blood. The chain carries TRBV6-5 and TRBJ2-7; D is unresolved. The sequence was collected from a person aged 18-70 years in good health. The CDR3 protein is CASSSRSSYEQYF. DNA of the CDR3: TGTGCCAGCAGTTCCCGTAGCTCCTACGAGCAGTACTTC.